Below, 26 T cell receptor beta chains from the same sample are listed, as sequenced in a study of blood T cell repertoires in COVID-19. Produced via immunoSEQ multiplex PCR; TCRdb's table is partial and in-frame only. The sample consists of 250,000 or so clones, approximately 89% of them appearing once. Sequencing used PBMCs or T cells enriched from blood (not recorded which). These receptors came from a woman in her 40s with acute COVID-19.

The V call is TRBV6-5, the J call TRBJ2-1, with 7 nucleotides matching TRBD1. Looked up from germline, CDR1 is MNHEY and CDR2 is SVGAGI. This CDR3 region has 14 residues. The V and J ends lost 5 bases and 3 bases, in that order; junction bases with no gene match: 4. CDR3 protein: CASSRGQIYNEQFF. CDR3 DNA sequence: TGTGCCAGCAGTCGGGGACAGATCTACAATGAGCAGTTCTTC.

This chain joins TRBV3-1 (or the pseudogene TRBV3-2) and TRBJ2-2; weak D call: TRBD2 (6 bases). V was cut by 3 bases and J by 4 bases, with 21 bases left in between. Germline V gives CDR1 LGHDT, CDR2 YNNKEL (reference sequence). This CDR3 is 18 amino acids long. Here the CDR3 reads CASSHIPRVLGGTGELFF. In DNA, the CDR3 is TGTGCCAGCAGCCATATCCCTAGGGTTCTCGGGGGCACCGGGGAGCTGTTTTTT.

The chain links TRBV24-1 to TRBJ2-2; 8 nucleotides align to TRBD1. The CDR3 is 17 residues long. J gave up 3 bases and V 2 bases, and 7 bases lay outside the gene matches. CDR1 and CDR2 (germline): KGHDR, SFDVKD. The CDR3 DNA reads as TGTGCCACCAGTGATTCGCGGACAGGGACGTACACCGGGGAGCTGTTTTTT. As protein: CATSDSRTGTYTGELFF.

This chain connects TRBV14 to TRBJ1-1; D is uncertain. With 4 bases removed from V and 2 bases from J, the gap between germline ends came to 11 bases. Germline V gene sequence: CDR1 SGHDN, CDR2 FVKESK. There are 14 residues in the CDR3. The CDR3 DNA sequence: TGTGCCAGCAGCCTCAGGCAACCAAACACTGAAGCTTTCTTT. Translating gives CASSLRQPNTEAFF.

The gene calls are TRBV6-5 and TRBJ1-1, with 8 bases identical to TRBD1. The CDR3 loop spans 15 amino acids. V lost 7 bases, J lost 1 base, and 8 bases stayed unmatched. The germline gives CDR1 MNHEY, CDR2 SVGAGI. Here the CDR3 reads CASTPPGTGNTEAFF. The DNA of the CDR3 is TGTGCCAGCACCCCACCCGGGACAGGGAACACTGAAGCTTTCTTT.

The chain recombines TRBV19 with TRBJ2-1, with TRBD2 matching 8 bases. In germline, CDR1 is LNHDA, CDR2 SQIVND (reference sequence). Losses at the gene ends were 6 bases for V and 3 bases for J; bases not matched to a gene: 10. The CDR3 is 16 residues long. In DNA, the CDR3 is TGTGCCAGTAGGCCCGGGGATAGCGGGATCTACAATGAGCAGTTCTTC. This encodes CASRPGDSGIYNEQFF.

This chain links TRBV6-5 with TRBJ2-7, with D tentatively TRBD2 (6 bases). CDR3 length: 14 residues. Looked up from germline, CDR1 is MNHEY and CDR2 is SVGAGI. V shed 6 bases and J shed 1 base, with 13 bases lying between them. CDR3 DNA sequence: TGTGCCAGCAGGAAAGCGGGCTCATCCTACGAGCAGTACTTC. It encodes CASRKAGSSYEQYF.

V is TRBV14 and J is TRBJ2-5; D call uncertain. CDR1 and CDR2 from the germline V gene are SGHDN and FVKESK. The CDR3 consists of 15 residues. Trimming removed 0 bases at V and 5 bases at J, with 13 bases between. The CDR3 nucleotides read TGTGCCAGCAGCCAAGATCTCGTCGGGTTGGAGACCCAGTACTTC. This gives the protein CASSQDLVGLETQYF.

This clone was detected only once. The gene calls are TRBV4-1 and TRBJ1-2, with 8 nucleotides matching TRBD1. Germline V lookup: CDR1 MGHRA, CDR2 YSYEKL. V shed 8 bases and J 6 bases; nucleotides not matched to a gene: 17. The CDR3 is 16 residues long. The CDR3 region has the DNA TGCGCCAGCGGCTCACAGACGACAGGGGATAGCGATGGCTACACCTTC. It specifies CASGSQTTGDSDGYTF.

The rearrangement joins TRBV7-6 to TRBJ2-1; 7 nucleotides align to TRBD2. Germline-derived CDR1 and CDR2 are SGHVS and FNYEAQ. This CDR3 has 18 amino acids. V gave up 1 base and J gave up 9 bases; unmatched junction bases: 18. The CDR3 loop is CASSLGGIGPGGSIEQFF. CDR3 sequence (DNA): TGTGCCAGCAGCTTAGGAGGGATTGGGCCGGGGGGAAGTATTGAGCAGTTCTTC.

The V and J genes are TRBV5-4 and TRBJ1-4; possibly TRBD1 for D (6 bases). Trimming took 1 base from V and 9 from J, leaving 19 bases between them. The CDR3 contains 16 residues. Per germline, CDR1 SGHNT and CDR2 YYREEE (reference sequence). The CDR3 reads CASSLQGTGRSQKLFF. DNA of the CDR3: TGTGCCAGCAGCTTGCAGGGTACAGGGAGAAGTCAAAAACTGTTTTTT.

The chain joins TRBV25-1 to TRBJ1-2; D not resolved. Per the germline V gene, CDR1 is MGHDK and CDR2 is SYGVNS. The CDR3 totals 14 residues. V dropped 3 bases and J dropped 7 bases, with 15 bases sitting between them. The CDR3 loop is CASSDQIRVGGYTF. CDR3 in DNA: TGTGCCAGCAGTGATCAGATCCGGGTCGGTGGCTACACCTTC.

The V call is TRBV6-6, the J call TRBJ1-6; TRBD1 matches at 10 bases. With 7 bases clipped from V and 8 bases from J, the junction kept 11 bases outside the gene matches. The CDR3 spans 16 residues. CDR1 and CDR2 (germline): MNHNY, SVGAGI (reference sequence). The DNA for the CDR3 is TGTGCCAGCACCCTTCGAATGGGACAGGGGCATTCACCCCTCCACTTT. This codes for CASTLRMGQGHSPLHF.

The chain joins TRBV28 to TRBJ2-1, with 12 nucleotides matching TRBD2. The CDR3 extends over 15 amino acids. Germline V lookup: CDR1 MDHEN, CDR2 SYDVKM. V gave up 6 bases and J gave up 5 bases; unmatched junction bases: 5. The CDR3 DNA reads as TGTGCCAGCAGCAGGACTAGCGGGGTAAACAATGAGCAGTTCTTC. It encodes CASSRTSGVNNEQFF. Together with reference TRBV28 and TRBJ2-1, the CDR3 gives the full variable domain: DVKVTQSSRYLVKRTGEKVFLECVQDMDHENMFWYRQDPGLGLRLIYFSYDVKMKEKGDIPEGYSVSREKKERFSLILESASTNQTSMYLCASSRTSGVNNEQFFGPGTRLTVL.

CDR3 residues: CASSEQGLNTGELFF. In DNA, the CDR3 is TGTGCCAGCAGCGAACAGGGGCTGAACACCGGGGAGCTGTTTTTT. The chain combines TRBV9 with TRBJ2-2; TRBD1 matches at 7 bases. Germline assignment: CDR1 SGDLS and CDR2 YYNGEE. The CDR3 sequence is 15 residues long. J was trimmed by 1 base and V by 3 bases; bases with no gene match: 3.

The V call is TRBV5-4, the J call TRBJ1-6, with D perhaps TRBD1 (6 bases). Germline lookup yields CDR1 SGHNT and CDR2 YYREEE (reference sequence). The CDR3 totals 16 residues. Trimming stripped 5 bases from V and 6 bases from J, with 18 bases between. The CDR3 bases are TGTGCCAGCAGTGGAAGCGGGGGCGGTTCTAATTCACCCCTCCACTTT. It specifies CASSGSGGGSNSPLHF.

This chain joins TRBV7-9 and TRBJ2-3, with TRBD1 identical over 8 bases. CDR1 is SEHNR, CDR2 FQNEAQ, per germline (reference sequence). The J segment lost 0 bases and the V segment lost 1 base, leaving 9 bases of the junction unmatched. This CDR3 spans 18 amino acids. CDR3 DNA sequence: TGTGCCAGCAGCTTAGACGTACAGGGGGACCCTAGCACAGATACGCAGTATTTT. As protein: CASSLDVQGDPSTDTQYF. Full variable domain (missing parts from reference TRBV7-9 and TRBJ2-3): DTGVSQNPRHKITKRGQNVTFRCDPISEHNRLYWYRQTLGQGPEFLTYFQNEAQLEKSRLLSDRFSAERPKGSFSTLEIQRTEQGDSAMYLCASSLDVQGDPSTDTQYFGPGTRLTVL.

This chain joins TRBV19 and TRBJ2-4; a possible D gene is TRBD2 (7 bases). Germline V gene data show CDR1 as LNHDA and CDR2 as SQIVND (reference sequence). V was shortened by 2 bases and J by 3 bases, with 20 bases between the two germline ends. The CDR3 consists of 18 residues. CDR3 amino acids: CASSISSSRGALKNIQYF. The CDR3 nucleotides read TGTGCCAGTAGTATATCTTCATCCCGGGGGGCGCTCAAAAACATTCAGTACTTC.

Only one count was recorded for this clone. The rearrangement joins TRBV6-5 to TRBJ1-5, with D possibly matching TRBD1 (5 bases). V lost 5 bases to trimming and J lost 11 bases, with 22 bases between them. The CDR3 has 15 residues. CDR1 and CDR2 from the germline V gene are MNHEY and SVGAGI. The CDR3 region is CASSPAGEAFRTQHF. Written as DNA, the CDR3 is TGTGCCAGCAGTCCCGCGGGGGAAGCTTTTCGGACCCAGCATTTT.

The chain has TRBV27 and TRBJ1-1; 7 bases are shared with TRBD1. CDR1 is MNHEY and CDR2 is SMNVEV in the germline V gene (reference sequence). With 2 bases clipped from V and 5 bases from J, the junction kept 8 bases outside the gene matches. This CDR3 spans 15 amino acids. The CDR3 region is CASSLRGLVRTEAFF. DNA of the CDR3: TGTGCCAGCAGTTTAAGGGGGCTGGTGAGGACTGAAGCTTTCTTT.

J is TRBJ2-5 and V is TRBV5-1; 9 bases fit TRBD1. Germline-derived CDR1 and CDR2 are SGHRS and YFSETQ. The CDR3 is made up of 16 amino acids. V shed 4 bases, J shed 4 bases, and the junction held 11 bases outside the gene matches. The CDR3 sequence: CASSIGPGQGGETQYF. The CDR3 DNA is TGCGCCAGCAGCATCGGTCCGGGACAGGGTGGAGAGACCCAGTACTTC.

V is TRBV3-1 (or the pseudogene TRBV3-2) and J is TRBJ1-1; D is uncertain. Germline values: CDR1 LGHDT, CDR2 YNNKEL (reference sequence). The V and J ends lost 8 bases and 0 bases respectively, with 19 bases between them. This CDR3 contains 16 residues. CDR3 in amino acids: CASLNAGAGLNTEAFF. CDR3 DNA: TGTGCCAGCCTAAACGCTGGTGCGGGGTTGAACACTGAAGCTTTCTTT.

CDR3 residues: CASSPGGSYEQYF. DNA of the CDR3: TGCGCCAGCAGTCCAGGGGGCTCCTACGAGCAGTACTTC. This chain links TRBV5-1 with TRBJ2-7; 7 bases line up with TRBD1. CDR3 length: 13 amino acids. V gave up 5 bases and J gave up 0 bases; unmatched junction bases: 2. Per the germline V gene, CDR1 is SGHRS and CDR2 is YFSETQ.

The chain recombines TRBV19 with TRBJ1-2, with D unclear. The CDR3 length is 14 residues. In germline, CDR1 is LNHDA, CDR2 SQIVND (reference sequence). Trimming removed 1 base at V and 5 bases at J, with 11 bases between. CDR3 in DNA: TGTGCCAGTAGTATAGCCGCGGTGGGTTATGGCTACACCTTC. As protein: CASSIAAVGYGYTF.

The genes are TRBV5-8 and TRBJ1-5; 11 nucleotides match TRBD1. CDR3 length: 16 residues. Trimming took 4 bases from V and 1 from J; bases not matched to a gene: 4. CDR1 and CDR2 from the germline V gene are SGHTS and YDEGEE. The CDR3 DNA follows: TGTGCCAGCAGCCGGGGACAGGGGGGGAGCAATCAGCCCCAGCATTTT. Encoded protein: CASSRGQGGSNQPQHF.

CDR3 DNA sequence: TGTGCCAGCAGCGGGGAGGCGAGCTCCTACGAGCAGTACTTC. Translating gives CASSGEASSYEQYF. The chain joins TRBV2 to TRBJ2-7; TRBD2 might be the D (6 bases). CDR1 and CDR2 from the germline V gene are SNHLY and FYNNEI. The ends were cut back, 6 bases at V and 0 bases at J, with 12 bases in the middle. The CDR3 totals 14 residues.